There are many counts of the clone carrying this TCR beta chain. Its antigen is currently unknown. The sample is drawn from a study of T cells in Graves' hyperthyroidism and ophthalmopathy. Template material for amplifying TCR beta CDR3 regions consisted of RNA transcripts. The HTBI set primed first-round TCR CDR3 RT-PCR. TCRdb ran MiXCR on the multiplex PCR reads and lists one entry per CDR3 protein. The data show about 700,000 distinct CDR3 sequences, 12% to 15% seen once. Subjects aged 18 to 65 presented with newly diagnosed hyperthyroidism of less than 2 months' duration. Each diagnosis was grounded in clinical symptoms, serum thyroxine and TRAb, thyroid ultrasound, and orbital computed tomography. This CDR3 spans 16 amino acids. Deletions cut 8 bases from V and 0 bases from J, with 17 bases between. Study-level findings and limits: The model's output predicted ophthalmopathy at a median of roughly 6.9 months prior to onset.

This clonotype was obtained from a woman between 18 and 29 years old with Graves' hyperthyroidism. The sequencing sample was made of blood. The chain joins TRBV12-3 or TRBV12-4 to TRBJ1-3; D perhaps matches TRBD1 (5 bases). The CDR3, as DNA: TGTGCCAGCGCTGGGGGGAGCAGATCCTCTGGAAACACCATATATTTT. It translates to CASAGGSRSSGNTIYF.